One and the same sample provided the 19 T cell receptor beta chains below, sequenced in a study of shared clonotypes between healthy human individuals. Sequencing was performed with immunoSEQ multiplex PCR; in TCRdb, only in-frame clones are kept and a portion is missing. The data hold approximately 2.4 million clones, with 95% observed a single time. The source material was naive CD4+ T cells sorted from blood. The subset denotes: CD45RA+ positively selected. The receptors were sampled from a man younger than 35 in good health.

The rearrangement joins TRBV5-1 to TRBJ2-5; no clear D gene. CDR1 and CDR2 from the germline V gene are SGHRS and YFSETQ. V lost 5 bases to trimming and J lost 5 bases, with 10 bases between them. The CDR3 runs 12 residues. This CDR3 reads CASSNSLETQYF. The CDR3, as DNA: TGCGCCAGCAGTAACTCCCTGGAGACCCAGTACTTC.

The table lists this clone with a count of one. The CDR3 nucleotides read TGTGCCAGCAGCCTATCCTTGACAGGGAAGGGCAATCAGCCCCAGCATTTT. Its protein product is CASSLSLTGKGNQPQHF. The chain employs TRBV5-8 and TRBJ1-5, with 7 bases that match TRBD1. The CDR3 runs 17 residues. Germline V CDR1 and CDR2: SGHTS, YDEGEE. J gave up 2 bases and V 4 bases, and 12 bases lay outside the gene matches.

The chain recombines TRBV27 with TRBJ2-7; 8 bases agree with TRBD1. V lost 6 bases to trimming and J lost 5 bases; unmatched junction nucleotides: 12. The CDR3 is 15 amino acids. Germline-derived CDR1 and CDR2 are MNHEY and SMNVEV (reference sequence). The CDR3 DNA reads TGTGCCAGCAGCCCCCGGCTACAGGGGGTCCACGAGCAGTACTTC. Residues: CASSPRLQGVHEQYF.

The rearrangement joins TRBV2 to TRBJ2-2, with D maybe TRBD1 (5 bases). The V gene's germline CDR1 is SNHLY and CDR2 FYNNEI. CDR3 size: 16 residues. Deletions cut 4 bases from V and 3 bases from J, with 15 bases between. Here the CDR3 reads CASSAWGRQDTGELFF. As DNA, the CDR3 is TGTGCCAGCAGTGCATGGGGCCGCCAGGACACCGGGGAGCTGTTTTTT.

With respect to this clone: Other DNA sequences in this sample translate to the same CDR3. The chain links TRBV19 to TRBJ1-2; possible D gene TRBD1, 5 bases. V was cut by 0 bases and J by 4 bases, with 6 bases left in between. Germline V CDR1 and CDR2: LNHDA, SQIVND (reference sequence). The CDR3 has 13 amino acids. CDR3 coding DNA: TGTGCCAGTAGTATAGACAGGGTCTATGGCTACACCTTC. Protein product: CASSIDRVYGYTF.

The chain uses TRBV2 and TRBJ1-1; tentative D call: TRBD1 (5 bases). This CDR3 has 13 residues. CDR1 SNHLY and CDR2 FYNNEI come from the germline V gene. V was shortened by 7 bases and J by 4 bases, with 13 bases between the two germline ends. CDR3 coding DNA: TGTGCCAGCAACGAGAGGGGACTCACTGAAGCTTTCTTT. Translating gives CASNERGLTEAFF. The entire variable domain, with the rest obtained from reference TRBV2 and TRBJ1-1, is as follows: EPEVTQTPSHQVTQMGQEVILRCVPISNHLYFYWYRQILGQKVEFLVSFYNNEISEKSEIFDDQFSVERPDGSNFTLKIRSTKLEDSAMYFCASNERGLTEAFFGQGTRLTVV.

This clone was recorded once. A junction boundary mismatches the germline segment, possibly from a read error. This sequence joins TRBV18 and TRBJ2-7; no clear D. In germline, CDR1 is KGHSH, CDR2 LQKENI. This CDR3 is 12 amino acids long. CDR3 DNA: TGTGCCAGCTCAACGAACTCCCACGAGCAGTACTTC. Protein sequence: CASSTNSHEQYF.

The CDR3 sequence: CASSFGRGATDTQYF. CDR3 bases: TGTGCCAGCAGTTTCGGGCGGGGGGCCACAGATACGCAGTATTTT. This chain links TRBV27 with TRBJ2-3, with 8 nucleotides matching TRBD2. Looked up from germline, CDR1 is MNHEY and CDR2 is SMNVEV (reference sequence). The J segment lost 2 bases and the V segment lost 3 bases, leaving 4 bases of the junction unmatched. The CDR3 covers 15 residues.

The CDR3 loop reads CASSLDFPDTQYF. CDR3 sequence (DNA): TGTGCCAGCAGTCTCGATTTTCCAGATACGCAGTATTTT. The chain has TRBV28 and TRBJ2-3; unclear D gene. CDR1 and CDR2 from the germline V gene are MDHEN and SYDVKM. The CDR3 contains 13 residues. With 5 bases removed from V and 4 bases from J, the gap between germline ends came to 10 bases.

As concerns this clone: This specimen includes other DNA sequences encoding the same CDR3. J is TRBJ1-1 and V is TRBV29-1; D may be TRBD1 (5 bases). V lost 4 bases, J lost 3 bases, and 9 bases lay in between. The germline V gene encodes CDR1 SQVTM and CDR2 ANQGSEA. This CDR3 comprises 12 residues. CDR3 bases: TGCAGCGTTGGGCAGGGAGACACTGAAGCTTTCTTT. Protein sequence: CSVGQGDTEAFF.

The chain uses TRBV19 and TRBJ2-7, with 8 nucleotides matching TRBD1. Germline CDR1 is LNHDA and CDR2 is SQIVND (reference sequence). The CDR3 runs 14 residues. With 4 bases clipped from V and 0 bases from J, the junction kept 2 bases outside the gene matches. The CDR3, as DNA: TGTGCCAGTAGTACGGACAGGGCCTCCTACGAGCAGTACTTC. As protein: CASSTDRASYEQYF.

Here the CDR3 DNA reads TGTGCCAGCTCATCACTGGGACAGGGAACAGATACGCAGTATTTT. It yields the protein CASSSLGQGTDTQYF. This sequence joins TRBV18 and TRBJ2-3, with 9 nucleotides matching TRBD1. V trimming: 5 bases; J trimming: 3 bases; junction bases outside the gene matches: 6. Germline V gene sequence: CDR1 KGHSH, CDR2 LQKENI. CDR3 length: 15 amino acids.

The V and J genes are TRBV30 and TRBJ1-3; perhaps TRBD1 as D (6 bases). Trimming cost V 4 bases and J 1 base, with 11 bases left between them. The CDR3 is made up of 14 amino acids. Germline V gene lookup returns CDR1 GTSNPN and CDR2 SVGIG (reference sequence). This CDR3 reads CAWTIQGSGNTIYF. The CDR3 coding sequence is TGTGCCTGGACGATACAGGGTTCTGGAAACACCATATATTTT.

V and J are TRBV27 and TRBJ2-1; no clear D gene. This CDR3 is 15 amino acids long. CDR1 is MNHEY and CDR2 is SMNVEV in the germline V gene (reference sequence). The V and J ends lost 8 bases and 0 bases respectively, with 14 bases between them. In DNA, the CDR3 is TGTGCCAGCGGTAATACCCTTAGCTCCTACAATGAGCAGTTCTTC. Translation: CASGNTLSSYNEQFF.

This clone was observed once. Other nucleotide sequences in the sample specify the same CDR3. The rearrangement uses TRBV2 and TRBJ2-5; unclear D gene. Per germline, CDR1 SNHLY and CDR2 FYNNEI. V was trimmed by 3 bases and J by 2 bases, leaving 13 bases between them. The CDR3 loop spans 15 amino acids. The CDR3 here is CASSDRLADQETQYF. The DNA of the CDR3 is TGTGCCAGCAGTGACAGGCTGGCGGATCAAGAGACCCAGTACTTC.

V usage is TRBV28 and J usage is TRBJ1-2; 9 bases are a match to TRBD1. Trimming took 5 bases from V and 4 from J; bases not matched to a gene: 8. CDR3 length: 15 residues. Germline CDR1 and CDR2: MDHEN and SYDVKM. The CDR3: CASSLWTGEGYGYTF. The CDR3 region has the DNA TGTGCCAGCAGTCTGTGGACAGGGGAGGGCTATGGCTACACCTTC.

The chain carries TRBV7-2 and TRBJ2-7; tentative D call: TRBD2 (7 bases). The CDR3 is 15 residues long. Germline CDR1 is SGHTA and CDR2 is FQGNSA. V lost 5 bases, J lost 5 bases, and 19 bases lay in between. CDR3 loop: CASSQGGAYFDEQYF. The DNA for the CDR3 is TGTGCCAGCAGCCAAGGGGGGGCCTACTTCGACGAGCAGTACTTC.

The chain is built from TRBV13 and TRBJ2-5; TRBD1 is a possible D gene (5 bases). CDR3 size: 13 residues. In germline, CDR1 is PRHDT, CDR2 FYEKMQ (reference sequence). V lost 3 bases and J 4 bases, leaving 9 bases between the germline ends. CDR3 sequence (DNA): TGTGCCAGCAGCTTTACAGGTGGAGAGACCCAGTACTTC. Translating it yields CASSFTGGETQYF.

The V call is TRBV21-1, the J call TRBJ2-1; the D call of TRBD2 is as the table states it, not checked on the DNA. TRBV21-1 has pseudogene status. The CDR3 loop spans 16 amino acids. As DNA, the CDR3 is TGTGCCAGCAGCAAAGCTTGGTTAGCGGGGGACAATGAGCAGTTCTTC. Amino acids: CASSKAWLAGDNEQFF.